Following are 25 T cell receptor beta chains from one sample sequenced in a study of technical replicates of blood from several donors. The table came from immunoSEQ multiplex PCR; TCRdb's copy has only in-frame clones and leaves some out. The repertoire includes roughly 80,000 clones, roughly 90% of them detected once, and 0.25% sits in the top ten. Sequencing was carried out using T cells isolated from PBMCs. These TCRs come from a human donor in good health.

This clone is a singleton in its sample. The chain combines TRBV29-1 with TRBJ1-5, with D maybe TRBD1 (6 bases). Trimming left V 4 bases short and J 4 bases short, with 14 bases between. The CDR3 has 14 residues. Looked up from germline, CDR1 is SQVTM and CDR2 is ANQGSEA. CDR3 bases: TGCAGCGTTGCCTTCGACAGGCCTAATCAGCCCCAGCATTTT. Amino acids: CSVAFDRPNQPQHF.

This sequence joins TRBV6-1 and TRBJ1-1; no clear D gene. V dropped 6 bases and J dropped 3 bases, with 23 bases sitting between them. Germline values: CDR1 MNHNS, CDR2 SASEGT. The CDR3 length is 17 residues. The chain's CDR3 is CASSEPHNKVPYTEAFF. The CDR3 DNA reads TGTGCCAGCAGCGAACCGCATAACAAAGTGCCTTACACTGAAGCTTTCTTT.

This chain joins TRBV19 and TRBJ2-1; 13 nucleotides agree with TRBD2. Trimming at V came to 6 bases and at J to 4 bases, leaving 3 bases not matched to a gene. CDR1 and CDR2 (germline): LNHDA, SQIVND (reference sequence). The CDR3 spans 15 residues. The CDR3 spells CASRLAGGLYNEQFF. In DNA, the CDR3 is TGTGCCAGTAGACTAGCGGGGGGGCTGTACAATGAGCAGTTCTTC.

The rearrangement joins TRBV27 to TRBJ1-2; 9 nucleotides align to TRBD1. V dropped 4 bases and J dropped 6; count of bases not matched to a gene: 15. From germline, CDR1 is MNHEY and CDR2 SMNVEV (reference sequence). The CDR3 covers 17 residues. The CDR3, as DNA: TGTGCCAGCAGTTCATCCCTCCGCGGACAGGGGTCGAATGGCTACACCTTC. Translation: CASSSSLRGQGSNGYTF.

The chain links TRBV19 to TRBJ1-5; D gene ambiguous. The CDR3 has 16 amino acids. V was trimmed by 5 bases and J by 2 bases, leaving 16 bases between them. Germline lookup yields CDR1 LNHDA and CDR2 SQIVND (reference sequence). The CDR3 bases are TGTGCCAGTAGTTTCCCTCCTCTGAGGCGCAATCAGCCCCAGCATTTT. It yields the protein CASSFPPLRRNQPQHF.

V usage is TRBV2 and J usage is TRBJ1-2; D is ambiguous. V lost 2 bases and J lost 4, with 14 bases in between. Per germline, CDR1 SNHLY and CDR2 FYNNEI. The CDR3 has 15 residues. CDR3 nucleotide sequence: TGTGCCAGCAGTGAAAGGAGTTCCTTTACCTATGGCTACACCTTC. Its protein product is CASSERSSFTYGYTF.

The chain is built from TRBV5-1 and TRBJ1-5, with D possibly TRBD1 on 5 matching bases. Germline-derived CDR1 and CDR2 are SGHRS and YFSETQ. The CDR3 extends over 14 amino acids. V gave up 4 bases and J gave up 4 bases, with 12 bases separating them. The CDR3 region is CASSQGEGNQPQHF. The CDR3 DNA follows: TGCGCCAGCAGCCAAGGGGAGGGGAATCAGCCCCAGCATTTT.

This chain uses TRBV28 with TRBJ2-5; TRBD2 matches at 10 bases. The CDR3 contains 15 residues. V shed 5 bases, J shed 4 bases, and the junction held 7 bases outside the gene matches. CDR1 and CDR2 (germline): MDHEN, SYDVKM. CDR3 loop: CASSAARLAGETQYF. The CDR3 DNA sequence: TGTGCCAGCAGTGCCGCTCGACTAGCGGGAGAGACCCAGTACTTC.

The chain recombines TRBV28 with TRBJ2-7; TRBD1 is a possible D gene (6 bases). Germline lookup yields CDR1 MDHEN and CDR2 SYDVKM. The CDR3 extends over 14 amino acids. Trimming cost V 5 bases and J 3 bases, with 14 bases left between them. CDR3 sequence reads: CASSKQGIGYEQYF. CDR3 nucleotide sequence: TGTGCCAGCAGTAAACAGGGAATTGGCTACGAGCAGTACTTC.

The CDR3 sequence: CASSQEANVLTF. DNA of the CDR3: TGCGCCAGCAGCCAAGAGGCAAACGTCCTGACTTTC. The chain carries TRBV4-1 and TRBJ2-6, with unresolved D. Germline assignment: CDR1 MGHRA and CDR2 YSYEKL. The CDR3 totals 12 residues. The V end lost 0 bases, the J end lost 10 bases, and 4 bases lay between the germline ends.

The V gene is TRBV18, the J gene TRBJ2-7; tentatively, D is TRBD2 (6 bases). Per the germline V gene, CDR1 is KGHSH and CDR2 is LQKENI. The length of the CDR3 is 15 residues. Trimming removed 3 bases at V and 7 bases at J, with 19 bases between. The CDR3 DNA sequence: TGTGCCAGCTCACCGGGGGACTTACTTCTGGGGGAGCAGTACTTC. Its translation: CASSPGDLLLGEQYF. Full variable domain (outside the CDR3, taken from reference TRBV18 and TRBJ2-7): NAGVMQNPRHLVRRRGQEARLRCSPMKGHSHVYWYRQLPEEGLKFMVYLQKENIIDESGMPKERFSAEFPKEGPSILRIQQVVRGDSAAYFCASSPGDLLLGEQYFGPGTRLTVT.

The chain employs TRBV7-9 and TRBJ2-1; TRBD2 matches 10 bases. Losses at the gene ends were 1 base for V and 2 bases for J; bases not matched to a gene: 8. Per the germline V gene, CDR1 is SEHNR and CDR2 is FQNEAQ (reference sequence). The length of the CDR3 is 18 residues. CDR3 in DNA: TGTGCCAGCAGCTTAGACCTGACGGGACTAGCGACCTACAATGAGCAGTTCTTC. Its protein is CASSLDLTGLATYNEQFF.

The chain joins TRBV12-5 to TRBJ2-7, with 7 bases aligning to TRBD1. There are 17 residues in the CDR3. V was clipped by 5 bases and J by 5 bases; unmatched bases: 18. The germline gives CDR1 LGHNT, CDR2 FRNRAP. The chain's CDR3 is CASGPPGYRGLSDEQYF. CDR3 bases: TGTGCTAGTGGTCCACCGGGGTATAGGGGGCTATCGGACGAGCAGTACTTC.

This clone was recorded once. The CDR3 DNA sequence: TGTGCCAGCAAAGGCGGGACAGGGTTCAATGAGCAGTTCTTC. Translated, it gives CASKGGTGFNEQFF. V and J are TRBV2 and TRBJ2-1; 9 bases are shared with TRBD1. With 7 bases clipped from V and 6 bases from J, the junction kept 7 bases outside the gene matches. Germline V lookup: CDR1 SNHLY, CDR2 FYNNEI. The CDR3 covers 14 residues. The variable domain in full, completed from reference TRBV2 and TRBJ2-1, reads EPEVTQTPSHQVTQMGQEVILRCVPISNHLYFYWYRQILGQKVEFLVSFYNNEISEKSEIFDDQFSVERPDGSNFTLKIRSTKLEDSAMYFCASKGGTGFNEQFFGPGTRLTVL.

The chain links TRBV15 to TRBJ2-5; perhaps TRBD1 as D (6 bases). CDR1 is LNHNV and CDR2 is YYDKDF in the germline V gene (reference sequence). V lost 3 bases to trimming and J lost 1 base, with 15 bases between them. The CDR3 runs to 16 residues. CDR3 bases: TGTGCCACCAGCAGGAAGACAGGCTTCCTCCAAGAGACCCAGTACTTC. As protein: CATSRKTGFLQETQYF.

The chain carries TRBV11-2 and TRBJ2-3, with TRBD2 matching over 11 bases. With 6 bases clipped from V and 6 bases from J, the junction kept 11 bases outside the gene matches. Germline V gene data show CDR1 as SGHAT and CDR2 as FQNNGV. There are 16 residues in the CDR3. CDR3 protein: CASSFGLAGAPDTQYF. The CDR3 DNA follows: TGTGCCAGCAGTTTCGGACTAGCGGGTGCCCCGGATACGCAGTATTTT.

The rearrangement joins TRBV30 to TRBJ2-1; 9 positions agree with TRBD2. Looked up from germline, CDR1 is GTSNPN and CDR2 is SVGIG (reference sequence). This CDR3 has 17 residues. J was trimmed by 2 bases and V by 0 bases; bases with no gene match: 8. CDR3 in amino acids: CAWSVRGKRGAYNEQFF. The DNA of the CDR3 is TGTGCCTGGAGTGTACGGGGTAAGCGGGGGGCCTACAATGAGCAGTTCTTC.

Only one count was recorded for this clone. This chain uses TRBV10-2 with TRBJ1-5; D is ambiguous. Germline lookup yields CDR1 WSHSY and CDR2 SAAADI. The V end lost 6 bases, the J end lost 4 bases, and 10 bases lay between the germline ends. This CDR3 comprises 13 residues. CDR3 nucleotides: TGCGCCAGCAGACAGAGTCTTAATCAGCCCCAGCATTTT. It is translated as CASRQSLNQPQHF.

In DNA, the CDR3 is TGTGCCAGCCGCACCCATCCGAGAGACTACGAGCAGTACTTC. The encoded protein is CASRTHPRDYEQYF. The rearrangement links TRBV6-1 to TRBJ2-7; unclear D gene. V was shortened by 8 bases and J by 3 bases, with 17 bases between the two germline ends. CDR1 is MNHNS, CDR2 SASEGT, per germline. This CDR3 spans 14 amino acids.

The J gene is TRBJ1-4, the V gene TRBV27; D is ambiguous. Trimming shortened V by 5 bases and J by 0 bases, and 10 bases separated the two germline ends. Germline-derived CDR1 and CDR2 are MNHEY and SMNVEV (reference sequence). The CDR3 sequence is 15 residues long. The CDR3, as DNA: TGTGCCAGCAGTGCTACCGGGGCAACTAATGAAAAACTGTTTTTT. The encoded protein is CASSATGATNEKLFF.

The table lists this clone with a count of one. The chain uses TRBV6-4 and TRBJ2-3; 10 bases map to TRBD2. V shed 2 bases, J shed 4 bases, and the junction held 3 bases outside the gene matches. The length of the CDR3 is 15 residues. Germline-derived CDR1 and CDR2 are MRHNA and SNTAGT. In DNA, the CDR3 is TGTGCCAGCAGTGACCAGCGGGGGGGCCCAGATACGCAGTATTTT. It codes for CASSDQRGGPDTQYF.

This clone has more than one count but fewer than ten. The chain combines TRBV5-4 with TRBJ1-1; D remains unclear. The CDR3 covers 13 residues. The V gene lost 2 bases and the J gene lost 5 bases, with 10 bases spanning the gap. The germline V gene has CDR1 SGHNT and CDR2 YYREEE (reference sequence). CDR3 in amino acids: CASSFRGGTEAFF. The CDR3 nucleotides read TGTGCCAGCAGCTTCCGGGGAGGGACTGAAGCTTTCTTT. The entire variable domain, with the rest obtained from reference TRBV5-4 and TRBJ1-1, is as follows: ETGVTQSPTHLIKTRGQQVTLRCSSQSGHNTVSWYQQALGQGPQFIFQYYREEENGRGNFPPRFSGLQFPNYSSELNVNALELDDSALYLCASSFRGGTEAFFGQGTRLTVV.

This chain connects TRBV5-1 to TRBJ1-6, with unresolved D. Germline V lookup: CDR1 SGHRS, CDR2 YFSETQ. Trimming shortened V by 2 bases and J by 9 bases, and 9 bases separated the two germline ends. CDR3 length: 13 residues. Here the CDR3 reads CASSFERGSPLHF. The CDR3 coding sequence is TGCGCCAGCAGCTTTGAACGGGGTTCACCCCTCCACTTT.

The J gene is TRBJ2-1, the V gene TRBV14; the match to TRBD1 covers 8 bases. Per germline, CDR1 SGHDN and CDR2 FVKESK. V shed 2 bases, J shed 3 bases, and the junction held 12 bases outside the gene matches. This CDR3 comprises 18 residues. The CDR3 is CASSQRGQGFFYYNEQFF. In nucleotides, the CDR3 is TGTGCCAGCAGCCAACGTGGACAGGGCTTTTTTTACTACAATGAGCAGTTCTTC.

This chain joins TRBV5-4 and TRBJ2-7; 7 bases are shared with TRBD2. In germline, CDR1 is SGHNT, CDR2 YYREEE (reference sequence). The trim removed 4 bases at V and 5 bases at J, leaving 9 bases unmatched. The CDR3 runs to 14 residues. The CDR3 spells CASSRGLGKDEQYF. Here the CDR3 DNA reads TGTGCCAGCAGCCGCGGACTAGGAAAGGACGAGCAGTACTTC. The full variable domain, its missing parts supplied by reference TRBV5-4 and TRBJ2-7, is ETGVTQSPTHLIKTRGQQVTLRCSSQSGHNTVSWYQQALGQGPQFIFQYYREEENGRGNFPPRFSGLQFPNYSSELNVNALELDDSALYLCASSRGLGKDEQYFGPGTRLTVT.